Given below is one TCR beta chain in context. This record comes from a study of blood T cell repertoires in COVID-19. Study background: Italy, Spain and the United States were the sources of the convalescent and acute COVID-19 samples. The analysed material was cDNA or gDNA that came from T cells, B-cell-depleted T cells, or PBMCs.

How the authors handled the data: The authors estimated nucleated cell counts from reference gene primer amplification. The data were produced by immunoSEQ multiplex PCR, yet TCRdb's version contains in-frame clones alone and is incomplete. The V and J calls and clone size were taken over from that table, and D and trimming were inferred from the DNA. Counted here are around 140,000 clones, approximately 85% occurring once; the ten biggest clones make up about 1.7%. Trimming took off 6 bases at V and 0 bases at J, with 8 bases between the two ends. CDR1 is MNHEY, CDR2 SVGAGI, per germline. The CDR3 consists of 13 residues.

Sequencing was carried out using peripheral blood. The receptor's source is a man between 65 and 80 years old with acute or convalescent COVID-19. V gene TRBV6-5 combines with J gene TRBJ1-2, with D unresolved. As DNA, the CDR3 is TGTGCCAGCAGGGTCAGCGCTAACTATGGCTACACCTTC. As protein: CASRVSANYGYTF.